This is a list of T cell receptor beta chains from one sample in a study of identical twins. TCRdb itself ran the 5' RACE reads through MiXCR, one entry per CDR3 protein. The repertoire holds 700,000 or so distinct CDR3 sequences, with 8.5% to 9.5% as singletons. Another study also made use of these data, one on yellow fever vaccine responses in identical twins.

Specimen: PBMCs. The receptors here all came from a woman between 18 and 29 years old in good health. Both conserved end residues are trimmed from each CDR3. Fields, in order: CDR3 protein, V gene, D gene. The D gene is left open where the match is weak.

SARWGVGLYNEQF,TRBV20-1,-
ASSESLGASGTQY,TRBV25-1,-
SVEGGAYEQY,TRBV29-1,-
ASSRIITAKQY,TRBV7-8,-
SARDTGGGYGYT,TRBV20-1,TRBD1
ASSTRQDEQY,TRBV7-8,-
ASSLGTGLGADTQY,TRBV28,TRBD1
ASSYAQGANEQY,TRBV6-5,TRBD1
ASSAGLAGGWETQY,TRBV9,TRBD2
ASTLGQVNSPLH,TRBV12-3/TRBV12-4,-
ASRRTGDVYEQY,TRBV5-1,TRBD1
ASSDTQTSSYEQY,TRBV10-2,-
ASSAVAGELF,TRBV12-3/TRBV12-4,-
ASSQAWTGSYEQY,TRBV3-1,TRBD1
ASTGVSSYEQY,TRBV28,-
ASSQVSPASGELF,TRBV3-1,-
ASSLKGGSQETQY,TRBV11-2,TRBD2
ASSPIIIRGPNTGELF,TRBV14,-
SVEDRGTGLKNEQF,TRBV29-1,TRBD1
SARVPGTSKETQY,TRBV20-1,TRBD2
ASSHGALAGDEYEQY,TRBV10-2,TRBD2
ASSSQSTGNTEAF,TRBV3-1,-
SVGLDRKSGANVLT,TRBV29-1,TRBD1
SARARMDYT,TRBV20-1,-
AISGLQKGGGLAVYEQY,TRBV10-3,TRBD2
ASSSILGAGGSYEQF,TRBV5-1,TRBD2
ASSWAQDYINPDTQY,TRBV7-8,-
ATSGRQGDFRGLF,TRBV15,TRBD1
ASSLASGQGGQPQH,TRBV7-8,TRBD1
ASSISVRGQALRGQF,TRBV19,TRBD1
ASGGRLSETQY,TRBV9,-
AWSYSPLSYNEQF,TRBV30,-
ASSSALGQGYEQF,TRBV6-2/TRBV6-3,TRBD1
SVNDVGGTRDEQY,TRBV29-1,-
ASSYTSPDSFLYNEQF,TRBV6-2/TRBV6-3,-
ASAYRGTSTDTQY,TRBV5-6,-
ASSSLPIAGSYNEQF,TRBV6-2/TRBV6-3,TRBD2
ASSGQTGVNYEQY,TRBV2,TRBD1
AISESGAVSYNEQF,TRBV10-3,-
ASSLDGLAGGGELF,TRBV12-3/TRBV12-4,TRBD2
ASSYRAGGLDEQF,TRBV6-5,TRBD2
ASSSGTSGRAYTDTQY,TRBV5-1,TRBD2
ASWGTVNTEAF,TRBV6-1,TRBD1
AITAGAGTNTGELF,TRBV10-3,-
ASSQDLTGGKNEQF,TRBV4-2,TRBD2
SVEPGVAEAF,TRBV29-1,-
ASSEVTGLTYNEQF,TRBV6-1,-
ASSPTSGTNTGELF,TRBV18,TRBD2
SARVQVLYEQY,TRBV20-1,-
ASTLFNEQF,TRBV12-3/TRBV12-4,-
ASSPGGGGVQETQY,TRBV12-3/TRBV12-4,-
AWSVPGLSYEQY,TRBV30,-
ASRSPLYGYT,TRBV28,-
ASSPSVGIMNTEAF,TRBV18,-